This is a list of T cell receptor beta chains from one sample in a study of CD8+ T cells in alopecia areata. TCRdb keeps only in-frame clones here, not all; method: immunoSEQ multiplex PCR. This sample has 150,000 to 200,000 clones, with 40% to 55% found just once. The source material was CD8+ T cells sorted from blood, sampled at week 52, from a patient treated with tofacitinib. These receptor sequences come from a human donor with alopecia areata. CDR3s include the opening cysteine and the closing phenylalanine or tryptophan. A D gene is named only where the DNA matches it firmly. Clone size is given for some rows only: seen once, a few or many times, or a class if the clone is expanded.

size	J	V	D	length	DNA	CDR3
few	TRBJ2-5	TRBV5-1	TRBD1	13	TGCGCCAGCAGCTTGTCAGGGGGAGAGACCCAGTACTTC	CASSLSGGETQYF
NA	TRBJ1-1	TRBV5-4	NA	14	TGTGCCAGCAGCTTGGCCGCGGGGAACACTGAAGCTTTCTTT	CASSLAAGNTEAFF
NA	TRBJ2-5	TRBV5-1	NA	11	TGCGCCAGCAGCTTTCAAGAGACCCAGTACTTC	CASSFQETQYF
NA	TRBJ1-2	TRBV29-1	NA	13	TGCAGCGTACAATTCAGGGTAGAGGCTGGCTACACCTTC	CSVQFRVEAGYTF
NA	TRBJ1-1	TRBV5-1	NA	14	TGCGCCAGCACCATGGGCGGGGGGAACACTGAAGCTTTCTTT	CASTMGGGNTEAFF
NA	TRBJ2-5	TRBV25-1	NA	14	TGTGCCAGCAGTGAATTGGAGACTAGAGAGACCCAGTACTTC	CASSELETRETQYF
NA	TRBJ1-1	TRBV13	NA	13	TGTGCCAGCAGTACCTCGGACAGTTATGAAGCTTTCTTT	CASSTSDSYEAFF
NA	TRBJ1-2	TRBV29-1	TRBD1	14	TGCAGCGTTGAGGGGGGACAGGGGGATCTTGGCTACACCTTC	CSVEGGQGDLGYTF
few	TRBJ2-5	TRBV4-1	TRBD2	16	TGCGCCACCCGACATGGGCTAGCGGGGGAAAAAGAGACCCAGTACTTC	CATRHGLAGEKETQYF
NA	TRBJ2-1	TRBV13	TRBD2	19	TGTGCCAGCAGCCTCCCCAGATCGGGACTAGCGGGGCAGTTCAATGAGCAGTTCTTC	CASSLPRSGLAGQFNEQFF
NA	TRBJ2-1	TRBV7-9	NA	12	TGTGCCAGCAGCACCGCCGGCGATGAGCAGTTCTTC	CASSTAGDEQFF
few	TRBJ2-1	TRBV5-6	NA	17	TGTGCCAGCAGCTTGGGGCCGGGGTGGGGCTCCTACAATGAGCAGTTCTTC	CASSLGPGWGSYNEQFF
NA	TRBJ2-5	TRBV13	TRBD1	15	TGTGCCAGCAGCCCAACAGGGACAGGACAAGAGACCCAGTACTTC	CASSPTGTGQETQYF
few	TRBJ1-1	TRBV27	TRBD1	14	TGTGCCAGCAGCCAACTCGACAGGGACACTGAAGCTTTCTTT	CASSQLDRDTEAFF
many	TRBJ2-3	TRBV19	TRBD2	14	TGTGCCAGTAGTGGACTAGCGGGCACAGATACGCAGTATTTT	CASSGLAGTDTQYF
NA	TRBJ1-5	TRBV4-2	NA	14	TGTGCCAGCAGCATTAGAAGGGGCAATCAGCCCCAGCATTTT	CASSIRRGNQPQHF
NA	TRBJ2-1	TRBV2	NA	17	TGTGCCAGCAGCCCGGGACCCCTTACTAGCTCCTACAATGAGCAGTTCTTC	CASSPGPLTSSYNEQFF
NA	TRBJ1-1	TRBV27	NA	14	TGTGCCAGCAGTCTCTTCTCTAGGAACACTGAAGCTTTCTTT	CASSLFSRNTEAFF
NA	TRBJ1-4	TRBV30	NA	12	TGTGCCTGGGATAAATCAATGGAAAAACTGTTTTTT	CAWDKSMEKLFF
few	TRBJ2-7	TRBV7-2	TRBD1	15	TGTGCCAGCAGCCCGAGTCCGACAGGGGGCTACGAGCAGTACTTC	CASSPSPTGGYEQYF
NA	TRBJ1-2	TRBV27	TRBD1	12	TGTGCCAGCAGCGACAGGGTCTATGGCTACACCTTC	CASSDRVYGYTF
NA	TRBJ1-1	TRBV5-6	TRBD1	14	TGTGCCAGCAGCTTGGTCGCAGGGGGCACTGAAGCTTTCTTT	CASSLVAGGTEAFF
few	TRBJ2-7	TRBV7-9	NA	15	TGTGCCAGCAGCCTCGACACGGGGTCCCTCTACGAGCAGTACTTC	CASSLDTGSLYEQYF
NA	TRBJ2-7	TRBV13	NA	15	TGTGCCAGCAGCCCCCCGGGGGGCTACTCCTACGAGCAGTACTTC	CASSPPGGYSYEQYF
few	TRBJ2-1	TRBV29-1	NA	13	TGCAGCGTTGAAGGTCACAGGAACGATGAGCAGTTCTTC	CSVEGHRNDEQFF
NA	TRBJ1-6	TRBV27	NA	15	TGTGCCAGCAAAACAGGGTACCCCTATAATTCACCCCTCCACTTT	CASKTGYPYNSPLHF
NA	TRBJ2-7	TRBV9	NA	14	TGTGCCAGCAGCGTAGCAGGTGGGGCCTCCGAGCAGTACTTC	CASSVAGGASEQYF
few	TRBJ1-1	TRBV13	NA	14	TGTGCCAGCAGCCCCCTGGTAAGAAACACTGAAGCTTTCTTT	CASSPLVRNTEAFF
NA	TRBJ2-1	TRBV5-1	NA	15	TGCGCCAGCAGCTTGGGTGCTATTGGTGGGAATGAGCAGTTCTTC	CASSLGAIGGNEQFF
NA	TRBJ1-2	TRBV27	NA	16	TGTGCCAGCAGTTTAAATGTCTTGGGCAGCTCGAGCGGCTACACCTTC	CASSLNVLGSSSGYTF
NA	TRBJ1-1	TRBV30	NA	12	TGTGCCTGGAAGGCCCAGTACACTGAAGCTTTCTTT	CAWKAQYTEAFF
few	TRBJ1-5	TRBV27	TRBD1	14	TGTGCCAGCAGGACAGGGGCTAGCAATCAGCCCCAGCATTTT	CASRTGASNQPQHF
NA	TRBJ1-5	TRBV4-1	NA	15	TGCGCCAGCAGCCAAGATTTAGGCCCGTCGTGGGCCCAGCATTTT	CASSQDLGPSWAQHF
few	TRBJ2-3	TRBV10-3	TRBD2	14	TGTGCCATCTTCAGCGGGGGCTACACAGATACGCAGTATTTT	CAIFSGGYTDTQYF
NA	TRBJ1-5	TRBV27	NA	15	TGTGCCAGCAGTTTATCGGGGGCGATCAATCAGCCCCAGCATTTT	CASSLSGAINQPQHF
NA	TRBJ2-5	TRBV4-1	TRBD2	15	TGCGCCAGCAGCCAAAGCGGGGCAGGACAAGAGACCCAGTACTTC	CASSQSGAGQETQYF
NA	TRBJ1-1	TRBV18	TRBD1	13	TGTGCCAGCTCACCACCACAGGGGCCTGAAGCTTTCTTT	CASSPPQGPEAFF
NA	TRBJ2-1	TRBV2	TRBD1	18	TGTGCCAGCAGCTCCTCCTGGACAGGGGAATCTATTCTGAATGAGCAGTTCTTC	CASSSSWTGESILNEQFF
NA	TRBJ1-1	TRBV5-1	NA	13	TGCGCCAGCAGCTCTGGCAGGGACACTGAAGCTTTCTTT	CASSSGRDTEAFF
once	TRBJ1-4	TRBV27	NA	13	TGTGCCAGCAGTTTGGGAGGGGAAGAAAAACTGTTTTTT	CASSLGGEEKLFF
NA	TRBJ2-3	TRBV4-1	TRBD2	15	TGCGCCAGCAGGGGTCTAGCGGGGGGATGGGATACGCAGTATTTT	CASRGLAGGWDTQYF
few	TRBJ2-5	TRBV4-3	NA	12	TGCGCCAGCAGCCTCGATCGGGGGACCCAGTACTTC	CASSLDRGTQYF
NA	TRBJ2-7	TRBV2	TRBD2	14	TGTGCCAGCAGTGAAGGGACTAGCGGTTACGAGCAGTACTTC	CASSEGTSGYEQYF
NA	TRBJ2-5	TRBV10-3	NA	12	TGTGCCATCAGTTCTGAATTAGAGACCCAGTACTTC	CAISSELETQYF
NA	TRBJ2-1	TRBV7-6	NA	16	TGTGCCAGCAGCCCCCTCCAGGGGCGCAGGTACAATGAGCAGTTCTTC	CASSPLQGRRYNEQFF
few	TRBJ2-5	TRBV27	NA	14	TGTGCCAGCAGTTTCGCGGGCTTACTAGAGACCCAGTACTTC	CASSFAGLLETQYF